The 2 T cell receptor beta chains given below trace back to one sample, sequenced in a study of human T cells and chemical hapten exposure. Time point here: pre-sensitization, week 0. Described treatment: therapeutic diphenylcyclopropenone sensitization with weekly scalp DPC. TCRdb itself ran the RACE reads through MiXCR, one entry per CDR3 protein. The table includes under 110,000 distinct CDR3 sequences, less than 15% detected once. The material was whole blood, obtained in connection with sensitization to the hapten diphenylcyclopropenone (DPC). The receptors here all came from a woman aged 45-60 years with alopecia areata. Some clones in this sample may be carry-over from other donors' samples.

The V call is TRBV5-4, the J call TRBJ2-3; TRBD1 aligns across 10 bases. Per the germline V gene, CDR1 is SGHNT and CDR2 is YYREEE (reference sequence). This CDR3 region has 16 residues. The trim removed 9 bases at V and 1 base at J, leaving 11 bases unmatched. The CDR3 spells CATPGQGNLGTDTQYF. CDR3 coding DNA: TGTGCCACTCCGGGACAGGGGAATTTGGGCACAGATACGCAGTATTTT. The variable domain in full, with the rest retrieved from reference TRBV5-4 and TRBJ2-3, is ETGVTQSPTHLIKTRGQQVTLRCSSQSGHNTVSWYQQALGQGPQFIFQYYREEENGRGNFPPRFSGLQFPNYSSELNVNALELDDSALYLCATPGQGNLGTDTQYFGPGTRLTVL.

CDR3 loop: CASSQGLGVTGELFF. CDR3 DNA sequence: TGTGCCAGCAGCCAGGGACTAGGCGTCACCGGGGAGCTGTTTTTT. This chain links TRBV3-1 with TRBJ2-2; 8 bases match TRBD2. V lost 3 bases, J lost 4 bases, and 4 bases stayed unmatched. CDR3 length: 15 amino acids. Germline assignment: CDR1 LGHDT and CDR2 YNNKEL (reference sequence). Using reference TRBV3-1 and TRBJ2-2 for the parts outside the CDR3, the full variable domain is DTAVSQTPKYLVTQMGNDKSIKCEQNLGHDTMYWYKQDSKKFLKIMFSYNNKELIINETVPNRFSPKSPDKAHLNLHINSLELGDSAVYFCASSQGLGVTGELFFGEGSRLTVL.